The 32 T cell receptor beta chains presented below share a single source sample, sequenced in a study of response to subunit inactivated influenza vaccine. A single record per CDR3 protein comes from TCRdb applying MiXCR to the RT-PCR reads. This table has about 650,000 distinct CDR3 sequences, roughly 15% appearing once. The sequencing here drew on PBMCs from blood, taken 14 days before vaccination. Source of these receptors: a man in his fifties or sixties who received an inactivated influenza vaccine.

This clonotype came up a few times. The V call is TRBV7-8, the J call TRBJ2-7, with TRBD2 matching over 10 bases. The V segment lost 0 bases and the J segment 6 bases; nucleotides outside the gene matches: 8. Germline V CDR1 and CDR2: SGHVS, FQNEAQ. This CDR3 is built from 16 residues. The CDR3 bases are TGTGCCAGCAGCTTAGCGCCTAGCGGGAGTTTTGGCGAGCAGTACTTC. The encoded protein is CASSLAPSGSFGEQYF.

The chain recombines TRBV11-2 with TRBJ2-3, with D hard to call. Germline V gene sequence: CDR1 SGHAT, CDR2 FQNNGV. Trimming took off 3 bases at V and 1 base at J, with 8 bases between the two ends. The CDR3 extends over 14 amino acids. Here the CDR3 reads CASSFFTGTDTQYF. DNA of the CDR3: TGTGCCAGCAGCTTCTTTACAGGCACAGATACGCAGTATTTT.

This clonotype has at least ten counts. This chain links TRBV7-6 with TRBJ1-5; D unclear. Germline CDR1 and CDR2: SGHVS and FNYEAQ. This CDR3 has 15 amino acids. Trimming took off 1 base at V and 10 bases at J, with 17 bases between the two ends. Here the CDR3 reads CASSLGGGSGRPQHF. CDR3 in DNA: TGTGCCAGCAGCTTAGGGGGAGGGTCGGGGAGACCCCAGCATTTT.

This clonotype was picked up many times. The J gene is TRBJ2-2, the V gene TRBV5-1, with D possibly being TRBD1 (5 bases). V lost 5 bases to trimming and J lost 1 base, with 12 bases between them. The length of the CDR3 is 15 residues. The V gene's germline CDR1 is SGHRS and CDR2 YFSETQ. This CDR3 reads CASSINQGNTGELFF. For the CDR3, the DNA is TGCGCCAGCAGTATTAATCAGGGGAACACCGGGGAGCTGTTTTTT.

This clonotype was seen at least ten times. The V call is TRBV10-3, the J call TRBJ1-1; a weak D match, TRBD1 (5 bases). Trimming removed 3 bases from V and 7 bases from J, with 12 bases in between. Germline values: CDR1 ENHRY, CDR2 SYGVKD. The CDR3 has 13 amino acids. CDR3 sequence reads: CAISDRQGLEAFF. The DNA for the CDR3 is TGTGCCATCAGTGACCGCCAGGGTCTTGAAGCTTTCTTT.

This clonotype was picked up many times. The genes are TRBV4-2 and TRBJ1-2; possible D gene TRBD1, 5 bases. CDR3 size: 15 residues. From germline, CDR1 is LGHNA and CDR2 YNFKEQ. V gave up 0 bases and J gave up 4 bases, with 12 bases separating them. The CDR3 DNA follows: TGTGCCAGCAGCCAAGACGTGGGGGGAACCTATGGCTACACCTTC. This translates into CASSQDVGGTYGYTF.

The chain uses TRBV7-2 and TRBJ2-5; no clear D. CDR1 is SGHTA, CDR2 FQGNSA, per germline. Trimming took 2 bases from V and 3 from J, leaving 7 bases between them. CDR3 length: 13 residues. This CDR3 reads CASSLNRKETQYF. The CDR3 DNA sequence: TGTGCCAGCAGCTTAAACAGAAAAGAGACCCAGTACTTC.

This clonotype was seen a few times. V usage is TRBV4-1 and J usage is TRBJ1-2, with a tentative D call TRBD1 (6 bases). Trimming cost V 3 bases and J 4 bases, with 12 bases left between them. The CDR3 runs to 14 residues. The germline V gene encodes CDR1 MGHRA and CDR2 YSYEKL. The CDR3 loop reads CASSQEGTLYGYTF. CDR3 nucleotides: TGCGCCAGCAGCCAGGAAGGGACACTCTATGGCTACACCTTC.

In its sample, this clonotype was seen a few times. The rearrangement uses TRBV13 and TRBJ2-7, with D possibly being TRBD1 (6 bases). V was pared by 6 bases and J by 3 bases, with 15 bases between. Germline CDR1 and CDR2: PRHDT and FYEKMQ (reference sequence). This CDR3 contains 14 residues. Here the CDR3 DNA reads TGTGCCAGCAGAATCAGGGGTCGACACTACGAGCAGTACTTC. This encodes CASRIRGRHYEQYF. Full variable domain (outside the CDR3, taken from reference TRBV13 and TRBJ2-7): AAGVIQSPRHLIKEKRETATLKCYPIPRHDTVYWYQQGPGQDPQFLISFYEKMQSDKGSIPDRFSAQQFSDYHSELNMSSLELGDSALYFCASRIRGRHYEQYFGPGTRLTVT.

This clonotype has only a few counts. CDR3 sequence reads: CASSQAGESYGYTF. The CDR3, as DNA: TGCGCCAGCAGCCAGGCAGGGGAAAGCTATGGCTACACCTTC. This chain uses TRBV4-1 with TRBJ1-2, with a possible D match to TRBD1 (6 bases). The length of the CDR3 is 14 residues. Germline lookup yields CDR1 MGHRA and CDR2 YSYEKL. Trimming left V 3 bases short and J 4 bases short, with 12 bases between.

This clonotype was observed a few times. This rearrangement joins TRBV5-1 to TRBJ2-7; maybe TRBD1 (7 bases). There are 13 residues in the CDR3. V shed 4 bases and J shed 4 bases, with 12 bases lying between them. Germline V CDR1 and CDR2: SGHRS, YFSETQ. This chain's CDR3 is CASSATGRYEQYF. DNA for the CDR3: TGCGCCAGCAGCGCGACAGGGAGGTACGAGCAGTACTTC.

This clonotype has more than one count but fewer than ten. The V call is TRBV6-1, the J call TRBJ2-2; 8 bases match TRBD1. Looked up from germline, CDR1 is MNHNS and CDR2 is SASEGT. This CDR3 has 14 amino acids. V dropped 7 bases and J dropped 7; count of bases not matched to a gene: 8. Here the CDR3 reads CASNGQGGVGELFF. As DNA, the CDR3 is TGTGCCAGCAACGGACAGGGAGGTGTCGGGGAGCTGTTTTTT.

This clonotype has just a few counts. The chain links TRBV4-1 to TRBJ1-5; D ambiguous. V dropped 0 bases and J dropped 0 bases, with 9 bases sitting between them. Germline CDR1 MGHRA, CDR2 YSYEKL. CDR3 length: 16 residues. The CDR3 is CASSQEQTYSNQPQHF. The CDR3 DNA follows: TGCGCCAGCAGCCAAGAACAGACCTATAGCAATCAGCCCCAGCATTTT.

In this sample, this clonotype turned up a few times. The chain couples TRBV6-2 or TRBV6-3 to TRBJ2-1; D could derive from TRBD1 or TRBD2 (5 bases each). CDR1 MNHEY and CDR2 SVGEGT come from the germline V gene. The CDR3 extends over 12 amino acids. V lost 5 bases and J 9 bases, leaving 11 bases between the germline ends. CDR3 in DNA: TGTGCCAGCAGTCCTGGGACCCGTGAGCAGTTCTTC. Its protein product is CASSPGTREQFF.

The V gene is TRBV29-1, the J gene TRBJ1-2; D is ambiguous. Trimming took off 4 bases at V and 3 bases at J, with 12 bases between the two ends. The CDR3 runs to 13 residues. The germline V gene encodes CDR1 SQVTM and CDR2 ANQGSEA. CDR3 in amino acids: CSVAHGVDYGYTF. DNA for the CDR3: TGCAGCGTTGCCCACGGGGTTGACTATGGCTACACCTTC.

Only a few counts were recorded for this clonotype. The V call is TRBV12-3 or TRBV12-4, the J call TRBJ1-5; D remains unclear. CDR3 length: 12 residues. V shed 3 bases and J shed 10 bases, with 10 bases lying between them. The CDR3 region is CASSFGLGPQHF. CDR3 coding DNA: TGTGCCAGCAGTTTTGGGTTGGGACCCCAGCATTTT.

This clonotype was observed a few times. The chain is built from TRBV7-9 and TRBJ2-2; TRBD2 agrees at 8 bases. This CDR3 spans 15 amino acids. V shed 2 bases, J shed 4 bases, and the junction held 3 bases outside the gene matches. Germline V gene lookup returns CDR1 SEHNR and CDR2 FQNEAQ (reference sequence). This chain's CDR3 is CASSLLGTSTGELFF. The CDR3 coding sequence is TGTGCCAGCAGCTTACTAGGGACTAGCACCGGGGAGCTGTTTTTT.

This clonotype was detected only a few times. The rearrangement uses TRBV15 and TRBJ2-7; weak D call: TRBD1 (6 bases). V was cut by 1 base and J by 7 bases, with 14 bases left in between. Germline CDR1 and CDR2: LNHNV and YYDKDF (reference sequence). CDR3 length: 14 amino acids. CDR3 amino acids: CATSRVSGVGEQYF. CDR3 DNA sequence: TGTGCCACCAGCAGAGTATCAGGGGTAGGGGAGCAGTACTTC.

This clonotype came up many times. V gene TRBV12-3 or TRBV12-4 combines with J gene TRBJ1-5; no clear D gene. The V end lost 2 bases, the J end lost 1 base, and 9 bases lay between the germline ends. The length of the CDR3 is 15 residues. CDR3: CASSLNSGSNQPQHF. In DNA form, the CDR3 reads TGTGCCAGCAGTTTAAACAGCGGGAGCAATCAGCCCCAGCATTTT.

V is TRBV5-1 and J is TRBJ2-3, with D perhaps matching TRBD2 (6 bases). CDR3 length: 15 residues. Germline CDR1 and CDR2: SGHRS and YFSETQ. The ends were cut back, 0 bases at V and 2 bases at J, with 10 bases in the middle. The CDR3 spells CASSLDGLNTDTQYF. CDR3 nucleotide sequence: TGCGCCAGCAGCTTGGACGGACTAAACACAGATACGCAGTATTTT.

This clonotype has a handful of counts. The chain uses TRBV6-2 or TRBV6-3 and TRBJ2-2; no firm D call. The CDR3 runs to 12 residues. Per the germline V gene, CDR1 is MNHEY and CDR2 is SVGEGT. V dropped 1 base and J dropped 5 bases, with 2 bases sitting between them. The CDR3 loop reads CASSYFTGELFF. DNA for the CDR3: TGTGCCAGCAGTTACTTTACCGGGGAGCTGTTTTTT.

This clonotype was seen more than once but under ten times. The rearrangement joins TRBV7-8 to TRBJ1-1, with a weak D call TRBD1 (5 bases). This CDR3 contains 14 residues. Germline V gene data show CDR1 as SGHVS and CDR2 as FQNEAQ. Trimming took off 5 bases at V and 4 bases at J, with 14 bases between the two ends. The CDR3 is CASSPWGSFTEAFF. In DNA, the CDR3 is TGTGCCAGCAGCCCTTGGGGGTCATTCACTGAAGCTTTCTTT.

The chain couples TRBV27 to TRBJ2-5; 9 nucleotides align to TRBD1. V shed 8 bases, J shed 4 bases, and the junction held 17 bases outside the gene matches. Germline loops: CDR1 MNHEY, CDR2 SMNVEV (reference sequence). The CDR3 consists of 17 residues. The CDR3 sequence: CASHLTKGTGPRETQYF. CDR3 nucleotide sequence: TGTGCCAGCCATTTAACCAAGGGGACAGGGCCACGAGAGACCCAGTACTTC.

This sequence joins TRBV11-1 and TRBJ2-7, with TRBD2 matching over 10 bases. CDR1 SGHAT and CDR2 FQDESV come from the germline V gene (reference sequence). The CDR3 extends over 15 amino acids. V lost 5 bases, J lost 3 bases, and 7 bases stayed unmatched. CDR3 DNA sequence: TGTGCCAGCAGCCATTCTAGCGGGGGTCTCTACGAGCAGTACTTC. Its protein product is CASSHSSGGLYEQYF.

The chain uses TRBV7-2 and TRBJ1-4, with 9 bases lining up with TRBD1. The V segment lost 4 bases and the J segment 7 bases; nucleotides outside the gene matches: 7. The CDR3 runs to 15 residues. Germline loops: CDR1 SGHTA, CDR2 FQGNSA. CDR3 protein: CASSSGQGRGEKLFF. The CDR3 DNA reads as TGTGCCAGCAGCTCCGGACAGGGGAGGGGTGAAAAACTGTTTTTT.

V usage is TRBV7-2 and J usage is TRBJ1-5; D possibly corresponds to TRBD1 (6 bases). The germline V gene encodes CDR1 SGHTA and CDR2 FQGNSA. Trimming cost V 4 bases and J 6 bases, with 13 bases left between them. The CDR3 is 14 amino acids. CDR3 nucleotides: TGTGCCAGCAGCTCCTTAGGCAGGGGTCAGCCCCAGCATTTT. This codes for CASSSLGRGQPQHF.

This chain connects TRBV4-1 to TRBJ1-2; D unclear. This CDR3 region has 16 residues. V was clipped by 1 base and J by 5 bases, with 17 bases between them. Germline CDR1 and CDR2: MGHRA and YSYEKL. CDR3 nucleotide sequence: TGCGCCAGCAGCCAAGCCCCGGCGGGAGAATATTATGGCTACACCTTC. Translating gives CASSQAPAGEYYGYTF.

This clonotype was seen only a few times. This chain connects TRBV6-5 to TRBJ2-3, with D tentatively TRBD2 (6 bases). In germline, CDR1 is MNHEY, CDR2 SVGAGI. This CDR3 comprises 16 residues. V was trimmed by 0 bases and J by 3 bases, leaving 13 bases between them. The CDR3 region is CASSYSGGGATDTQYF. CDR3 DNA sequence: TGTGCCAGCAGTTACTCGGGAGGAGGGGCTACAGATACGCAGTATTTT.

Only a few counts were recorded for this clonotype. CDR3 nucleotide sequence: TGTGCCAGCAGTTACTCCCCGGGACAGGGCTACGAGCAGTACTTC. Residues: CASSYSPGQGYEQYF. The chain recombines TRBV6-5 with TRBJ2-7, with 9 bases fitting TRBD1. Germline trimming cut 0 bases from V and 3 bases from J; bases unmatched to any gene: 3. The CDR3 loop spans 15 amino acids. From germline, CDR1 is MNHEY and CDR2 SVGAGI.

This sequence joins TRBV5-4 and TRBJ2-6; 11 bases map to TRBD2. Per germline, CDR1 SGHNT and CDR2 YYREEE (reference sequence). V was pared by 0 bases and J by 2 bases, with 10 bases of the junction left unmatched. The CDR3 extends over 20 amino acids. This CDR3 reads CASSLEALAGGLTGANVLTF. Written as DNA, the CDR3 is TGTGCCAGCAGCTTGGAGGCTCTAGCGGGGGGCCTTACTGGGGCCAACGTCCTGACTTTC.

The chain uses TRBV6-1 and TRBJ2-3; D is ambiguous. The CDR3 is made up of 14 amino acids. The V and J ends lost 1 base and 5 bases respectively, with 10 bases between them. Germline-derived CDR1 and CDR2 are MNHNS and SASEGT. The DNA of the CDR3 is TGTGCCAGCAGTGAAGATGAAGATTTAGATACGCAGTATTTT. It is translated as CASSEDEDLDTQYF.

The V gene is TRBV4-2, the J gene TRBJ2-7; 8 bases fit TRBD2. The V gene's germline CDR1 is LGHNA and CDR2 YNFKEQ. CDR3 length equals 16 residues. V lost 0 bases and J lost 3; bases outside the gene matches: 7. The CDR3 DNA follows: TGTGCCAGCAGCCAAGAGCGAACTAGCGGCCTCTACGAGCAGTACTTC. This codes for CASSQERTSGLYEQYF.